Included here is one T cell receptor beta chain sequence, with context. Its cognate antigen is unknown. The data are from a study of post-analysis software for immune sequencing data. Study conclusions and caveats: Relative to controls, patients had five TRBV segments at higher frequency, with TRBV5-6, TRBV5-1 and TRBV20-1 among these.

Unique molecular identifiers were present in the TCR beta cDNA libraries. MiXCR, applied by TCRdb to the PCR reads, yields one record per CDR3 protein. The sample lists 700,000 to 800,000 distinct CDR3 sequences; 25% to 30% were seen once. V was trimmed by 5 bases and J by 2 bases, leaving 9 bases between them. This CDR3 is 13 amino acids long. From germline, CDR1 is LNHDA and CDR2 SQIVND (reference sequence). The sequence was obtained from a girl aged 5-17 years with multiple sclerosis. The specimen sequenced was blood. The rearrangement joins TRBV19 to TRBJ1-2; D call uncertain. In nucleotides, the CDR3 is TGTGCCAGTAGTGCAGCTTCCAACTATGGCTACACCTTC. Its translation is CASSAASNYGYTF.